The 15 T cell receptor beta chains presented below share a single source sample, sequenced in a study of shared clonotypes between healthy human individuals. CD45RO-negative CD8 cells positively selected for CCR7 made up the naive population, which excluded terminally differentiated effector memory CD45RA+ cells. Profiling relied on immunoSEQ multiplex PCR, and the TCRdb table lists in-frame clones only, not all of them. The sample includes hundreds of thousands of clones, roughly 96% seen only once; the top ten take about 0.11%. Sequencing was performed on naive CD8+ T cells sorted from blood. These receptors all stem from a woman in her twenties or thirties in good health.

The chain joins TRBV28 to TRBJ2-7, with 10 bases lining up with TRBD2. The germline V gene has CDR1 MDHEN and CDR2 SYDVKM. The CDR3 covers 14 residues. J lost 6 bases, V lost 3 bases, and 5 bases had no gene match. The CDR3: CASSLKLAGAEQYF. The CDR3 coding sequence is TGTGCCAGCAGTTTGAAGCTAGCGGGAGCCGAGCAGTACTTC.

The CDR3 spells CASSRQAFYNEQFF. CDR3 DNA: TGTGCCAGCAGCCGACAGGCTTTCTACAATGAGCAGTTCTTC. The chain carries TRBV5-6 and TRBJ2-1, with D tentatively TRBD1 (6 bases). The CDR3 covers 14 residues. Germline CDR1 SGHDT, CDR2 YYEEEE. Between the trimmed V and J ends, which lost 4 bases and 3 bases, there was a span of 11 bases.

V and J are TRBV27 and TRBJ2-3; 11 bases are a match to TRBD1. Trimming took 3 bases from V and 6 from J; bases not matched to a gene: 5. Germline V gene data show CDR1 as MNHEY and CDR2 as SMNVEV (reference sequence). CDR3 length: 15 residues. DNA for the CDR3: TGTGCCAGCAGTTTCCCCGGGACAGGGGGGGATACGCAGTATTTT. Amino acids: CASSFPGTGGDTQYF.

The V and J genes are TRBV28 and TRBJ2-7; D perhaps matches TRBD2 (5 bases). The CDR3 is 15 residues long. V was clipped by 7 bases and J by 0 bases, with 16 bases between them. Germline V CDR1 and CDR2: MDHEN, SYDVKM. The CDR3 region is CASNRGPLGSYEQYF. In DNA, the CDR3 is TGTGCCAGCAATCGCGGGCCTCTGGGCTCCTACGAGCAGTACTTC.

Worth noting for this clone: Other nucleotide sequences from this sample produce the same CDR3. The chain links TRBV28 to TRBJ2-1, with 7 bases identical to TRBD2. The CDR3 consists of 16 residues. Germline lookup yields CDR1 MDHEN and CDR2 SYDVKM. V shed 5 bases and J 1 base; nucleotides not matched to a gene: 8. CDR3 nucleotides: TGTGCCAGCAGTCCATGGCTAGCGGATTCCTACAATGAGCAGTTCTTC. As protein: CASSPWLADSYNEQFF.

The V call is TRBV28, the J call TRBJ2-1; maybe TRBD1 (5 bases). Germline V gene lookup returns CDR1 MDHEN and CDR2 SYDVKM. Trimming took 7 bases from V and 0 from J, leaving 16 bases between them. The CDR3 has 16 amino acids. CDR3 nucleotides: TGTGCCAGCAATCCTCTAGTCAGGGACTCCTACAATGAGCAGTTCTTC. This codes for CASNPLVRDSYNEQFF.

The chain is built from TRBV7-9 and TRBJ1-3; D is undetermined. This CDR3 spans 15 amino acids. Trimming stripped 5 bases from V and 2 bases from J, with 13 bases between. Per germline, CDR1 SEHNR and CDR2 FQNEAQ (reference sequence). CDR3 protein: CASSPGGETGNTIYF. The CDR3 DNA follows: TGTGCCAGCAGCCCCGGCGGGGAAACTGGAAACACCATATATTTT.

The J gene is TRBJ2-7, the V gene TRBV4-1, with a possible D match to TRBD1 (5 bases). The CDR3 totals 17 residues. V was clipped by 0 bases and J by 2 bases, with 17 bases between them. Germline CDR1 is MGHRA and CDR2 is YSYEKL. The CDR3 loop reads CASSQDGETGTTYEQYF. The CDR3 nucleotides read TGCGCCAGCAGCCAAGATGGTGAAACAGGTACCACCTACGAGCAGTACTTC.

The chain links TRBV2 to TRBJ1-5; D might be TRBD1 (6 bases). V gave up 3 bases and J gave up 3 bases, with 9 bases separating them. CDR1 SNHLY and CDR2 FYNNEI come from the germline V gene. There are 14 residues in the CDR3. This CDR3 reads CASSDRGFNQPQHF. The CDR3 nucleotides are TGTGCCAGCAGTGACAGGGGATTCAATCAGCCCCAGCATTTT.

This rearrangement joins TRBV13 to TRBJ1-2, with D uncertain. V was pared by 5 bases and J by 6 bases, with 13 bases between. This CDR3 contains 13 residues. Per the germline V gene, CDR1 is PRHDT and CDR2 is FYEKMQ (reference sequence). Here the CDR3 reads CASSRSFKDGYTF. The CDR3 DNA reads as TGTGCCAGCAGCCGGTCCTTCAAAGATGGCTACACCTTC.

V usage is TRBV13 and J usage is TRBJ1-1, with D unresolved. The CDR3 loop spans 11 amino acids. CDR1 and CDR2 (germline): PRHDT, FYEKMQ (reference sequence). Between the trimmed V and J ends, which lost 6 bases and 1 base, there was a span of 3 bases. CDR3 in DNA: TGTGCCAGCAGAGGGAACACTGAAGCTTTCTTT. This translates into CASRGNTEAFF.

The rearrangement links TRBV27 to TRBJ2-7, with 10 bases aligning to TRBD2. Looked up from germline, CDR1 is MNHEY and CDR2 is SMNVEV (reference sequence). Unmatched junction bases numbered 3, after V lost 3 bases and J lost 1 base. This CDR3 spans 15 amino acids. CDR3 region: CASSFLLAGSYEQYF. For the CDR3, the DNA is TGTGCCAGCAGTTTTTTACTAGCGGGATCCTACGAGCAGTACTTC.

The DNA of the CDR3 is TGCGCCAGCAGCTTTACTGATTTAAGCTATGGCTACACCTTC. Protein product: CASSFTDLSYGYTF. The chain recombines TRBV5-1 with TRBJ1-2; no clear D. This CDR3 region has 14 residues. V was shortened by 2 bases and J by 4 bases, with 12 bases between the two germline ends. CDR1 and CDR2 from the germline V gene are SGHRS and YFSETQ.

This clone was observed a few times. The chain joins TRBV7-9 to TRBJ2-1; D is perhaps TRBD2 (6 bases). This CDR3 region has 12 residues. CDR1 and CDR2 (germline): SEHNR, FQNEAQ (reference sequence). V lost 5 bases, J lost 6 bases, and 8 bases lay in between. The DNA for the CDR3 is TGTGCCAGCAGCATCGGGGGCAATGAGCAGTTCTTC. Translation: CASSIGGNEQFF.

Only one count was recorded for this clone. V usage is TRBV27 and J usage is TRBJ1-4; D is undetermined. Germline loops: CDR1 MNHEY, CDR2 SMNVEV (reference sequence). Trimming removed 5 bases from V and 0 bases from J, with 16 bases in between. CDR3 size: 17 residues. The CDR3 bases are TGTGCCAGCAGTCCAATCCGGGTATCGGCAACTAATGAAAAACTGTTTTTT. Amino acids: CASSPIRVSATNEKLFF.